The 8 T cell receptor beta chains below come from one sample, sequenced in a study of blood T cell repertoires in COVID-19. Assay used: immunoSEQ multiplex PCR; TCRdb lists only in-frame clones, some missing. The data contain 35,000 to 45,000 clones, approximately 86% of them singletons. Specimen: peripheral blood. The receptor set was obtained from a man in his sixties with acute or convalescent COVID-19.

CDR3 region: CASSGQGQGNTEAFF. Written as DNA, the CDR3 is TGTGCCAGCAGCGGTCAGGGACAGGGGAACACTGAAGCTTTCTTT. V gene TRBV7-8 combines with J gene TRBJ1-1; TRBD1 agrees at 9 bases. This CDR3 has 15 residues. Germline V CDR1 and CDR2: SGHVS, FQNEAQ. J gave up 1 base and V 5 bases, and 5 bases lay outside the gene matches.

J is TRBJ1-2 and V is TRBV24-1, with D possibly matching TRBD1 (6 bases). The CDR3 loop spans 13 amino acids. V gave up 1 base and J gave up 8 bases, with 10 bases separating them. Looked up from germline, CDR1 is KGHDR and CDR2 is SFDVKD. Here the CDR3 DNA reads TGTGCCACCAGTGATTTCCCAGGGGAGGGCTACACCTTC. It yields the protein CATSDFPGEGYTF.

This clone was seen a few times. Here the CDR3 reads CASSSRGQFAGELFF. The CDR3 DNA follows: TGTGCCAGCAGTTCCAGGGGACAATTCGCCGGGGAGCTGTTTTTT. The rearrangement links TRBV6-6 to TRBJ2-2; possibly TRBD1 for D (6 bases). Germline loops: CDR1 MNHNY, CDR2 SVGAGI (reference sequence). Trimming removed 4 bases at V and 6 bases at J, with 15 bases between. The CDR3 is 15 amino acids.

The CDR3 reads CASSTSAWAGYTF. The CDR3 bases are TGTGCCAGTAGCACAAGTGCGTGGGCGGGCTACACCTTC. V usage is TRBV19 and J usage is TRBJ1-2; unclear D gene. V was clipped by 6 bases and J by 8 bases, with 16 bases between them. The CDR3 spans 13 residues. The germline gives CDR1 LNHDA, CDR2 SQIVND (reference sequence). Together with reference TRBV19 and TRBJ1-2, the CDR3 gives the full variable domain: DGGITQSPKYLFRKEGQNVTLSCEQNLNHDAMYWYRQDPGQGLRLIYYSQIVNDFQKGDIAEGYSVSREKKESFPLTVTSAQKNPTAFYLCASSTSAWAGYTFGSGTRLTVV.

The chain is built from TRBV12-5 and TRBJ2-1, with D uncertain. CDR3 size: 14 residues. Trimming removed 6 bases at V and 0 bases at J, with 9 bases between. Germline V gene data show CDR1 as LGHNT and CDR2 as FRNRAP. CDR3 sequence reads: CASGSSVSYNEQFF. The CDR3 coding sequence is TGTGCTAGTGGCTCTTCCGTCTCCTACAATGAGCAGTTCTTC.

The gene calls are TRBV6-2 or TRBV6-3 and TRBJ2-7, with 13 nucleotides matching TRBD2. The CDR3 runs to 19 residues. CDR1 and CDR2 (germline): MNHEY, SVGEGT. Germline trimming cut 4 bases from V and 2 bases from J; bases unmatched to any gene: 14. This chain's CDR3 is CASSSLVTSGRAEAYEQYV. The CDR3 DNA sequence: TGTGCCAGCAGTTCCCTGGTTACTAGCGGGAGGGCCGAGGCCTACGAGCAGTACGTC.

This sequence joins TRBV6-5 and TRBJ2-3, with 7 bases that match TRBD1. After removal of 2 bases from V and 11 bases from J, the junction contained 4 bases not matched to a gene. CDR3 size: 12 residues. Germline values: CDR1 MNHEY, CDR2 SVGAGI. CDR3 sequence (DNA): TGTGCCAGCAGTTACCGAGGGGGCGAGCAGTATTTT. It encodes CASSYRGGEQYF.

This clone was counted once. The rearrangement joins TRBV19 to TRBJ1-5; D not certain. CDR1 is LNHDA and CDR2 is SQIVND in the germline V gene (reference sequence). V was clipped by 5 bases and J by 4 bases, with 18 bases between them. This CDR3 has 16 amino acids. CDR3 residues: CASSRGVTGWNQPQHF. CDR3 in DNA: TGTGCCAGTAGTCGAGGTGTGACGGGGTGGAATCAGCCCCAGCATTTT.